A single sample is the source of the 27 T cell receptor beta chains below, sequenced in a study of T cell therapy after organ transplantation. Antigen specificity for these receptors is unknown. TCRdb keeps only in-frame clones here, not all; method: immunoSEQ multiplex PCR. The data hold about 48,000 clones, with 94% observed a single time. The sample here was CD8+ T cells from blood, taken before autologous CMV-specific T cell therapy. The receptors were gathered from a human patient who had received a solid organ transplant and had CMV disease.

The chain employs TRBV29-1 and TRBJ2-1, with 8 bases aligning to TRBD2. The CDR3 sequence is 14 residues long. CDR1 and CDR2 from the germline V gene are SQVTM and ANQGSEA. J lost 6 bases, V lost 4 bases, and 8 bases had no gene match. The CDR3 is CSVADAGGSNEQFF. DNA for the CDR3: TGCAGCGTTGCGGATGCGGGAGGTTCCAATGAGCAGTTCTTC.

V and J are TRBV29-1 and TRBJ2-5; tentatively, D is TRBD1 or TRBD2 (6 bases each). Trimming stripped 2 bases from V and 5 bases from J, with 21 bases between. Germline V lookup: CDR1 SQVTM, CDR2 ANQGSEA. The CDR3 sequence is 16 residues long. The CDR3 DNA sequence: TGCAGCGTTGAACTTGGTTCGGGGGCGAAATGGGAGACCCAGTACTTC. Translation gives CSVELGSGAKWETQYF.

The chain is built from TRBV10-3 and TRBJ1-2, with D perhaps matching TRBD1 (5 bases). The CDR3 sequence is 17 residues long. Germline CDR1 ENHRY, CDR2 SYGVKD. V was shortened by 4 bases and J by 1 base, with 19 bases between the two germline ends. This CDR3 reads CAISGGITHQYNYGYTF. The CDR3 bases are TGTGCCATCAGTGGGGGGATAACCCACCAATATAACTATGGCTACACCTTC.

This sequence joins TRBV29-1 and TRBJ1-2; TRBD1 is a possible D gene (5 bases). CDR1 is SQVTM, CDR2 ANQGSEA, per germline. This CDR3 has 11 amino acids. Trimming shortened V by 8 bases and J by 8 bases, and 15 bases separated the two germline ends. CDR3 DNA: TGCAGCTCCCTTTGGGAGGGGGGCTACACCTTC. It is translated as CSSLWEGGYTF.

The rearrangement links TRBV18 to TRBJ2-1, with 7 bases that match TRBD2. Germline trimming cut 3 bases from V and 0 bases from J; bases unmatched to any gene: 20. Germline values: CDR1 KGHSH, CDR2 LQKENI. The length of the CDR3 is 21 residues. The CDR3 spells CASSPPLLATMGGSSYNEQFF. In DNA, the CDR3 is TGTGCCAGCTCACCCCCCCTTCTGGCCACAATGGGGGGGAGCTCCTACAATGAGCAGTTCTTC.

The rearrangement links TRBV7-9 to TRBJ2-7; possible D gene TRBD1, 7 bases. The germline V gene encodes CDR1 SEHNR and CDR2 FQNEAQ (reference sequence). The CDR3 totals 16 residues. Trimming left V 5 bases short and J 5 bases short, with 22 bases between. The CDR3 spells CASSPLRGRGLHEQYF. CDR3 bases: TGTGCCAGCAGCCCCCTGCGGGGCAGGGGGTTGCACGAGCAGTACTTC.

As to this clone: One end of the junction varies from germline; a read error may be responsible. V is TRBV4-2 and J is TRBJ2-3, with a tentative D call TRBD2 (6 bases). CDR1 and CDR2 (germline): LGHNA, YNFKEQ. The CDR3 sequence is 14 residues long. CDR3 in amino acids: CASSQVRETKEANF. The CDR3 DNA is TGTGCCAGCAGCCAAGTACGGGAGACCAAAGAAGCGAATTTT.

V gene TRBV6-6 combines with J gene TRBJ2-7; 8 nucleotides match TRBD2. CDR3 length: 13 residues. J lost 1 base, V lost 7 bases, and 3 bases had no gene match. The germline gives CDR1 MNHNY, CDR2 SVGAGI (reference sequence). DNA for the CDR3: TGTGCCAGCACGGGGGGGGCTTCCTACGAGCAGTACTTC. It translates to CASTGGASYEQYF.

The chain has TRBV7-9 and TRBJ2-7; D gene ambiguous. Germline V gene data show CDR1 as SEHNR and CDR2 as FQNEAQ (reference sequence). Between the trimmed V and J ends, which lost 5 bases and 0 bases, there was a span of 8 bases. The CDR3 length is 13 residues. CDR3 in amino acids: CASSPPSSYEQYF. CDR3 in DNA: TGTGCCAGCAGCCCACCCTCCTCCTACGAGCAGTACTTC. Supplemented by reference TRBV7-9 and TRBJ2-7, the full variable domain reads DTGVSQNPRHKITKRGQNVTFRCDPISEHNRLYWYRQTLGQGPEFLTYFQNEAQLEKSRLLSDRFSAERPKGSFSTLEIQRTEQGDSAMYLCASSPPSSYEQYFGPGTRLTVT.

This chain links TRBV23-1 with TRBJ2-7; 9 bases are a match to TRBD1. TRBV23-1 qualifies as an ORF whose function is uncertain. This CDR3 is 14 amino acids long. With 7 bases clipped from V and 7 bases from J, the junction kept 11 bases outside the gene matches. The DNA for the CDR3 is TGCGCCAGCACTCACAGGGGGCCGGCGCGGGAGCAGTACTTC. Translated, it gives CASTHRGPAREQYF.

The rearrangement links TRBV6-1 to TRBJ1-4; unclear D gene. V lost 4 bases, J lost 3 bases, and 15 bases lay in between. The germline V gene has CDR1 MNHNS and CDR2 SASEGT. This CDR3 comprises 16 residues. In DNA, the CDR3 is TGTGCCAGCAGTGTTTTTATGTCGGCCCCTAATGAAAAACTGTTTTTT. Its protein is CASSVFMSAPNEKLFF.

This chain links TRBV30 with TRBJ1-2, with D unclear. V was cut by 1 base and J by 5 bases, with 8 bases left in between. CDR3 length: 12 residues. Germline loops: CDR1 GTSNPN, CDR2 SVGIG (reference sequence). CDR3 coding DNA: TGTGCCTGGAGTGCGCGATATTATGGCTACACCTTC. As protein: CAWSARYYGYTF.

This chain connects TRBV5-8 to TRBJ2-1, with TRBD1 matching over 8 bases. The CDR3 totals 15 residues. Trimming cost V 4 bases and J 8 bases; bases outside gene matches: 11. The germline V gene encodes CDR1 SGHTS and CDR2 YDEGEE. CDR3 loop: CASSVRTGPRDEQFF. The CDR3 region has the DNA TGTGCCAGCAGCGTCAGGACAGGGCCGAGGGATGAGCAGTTCTTC.

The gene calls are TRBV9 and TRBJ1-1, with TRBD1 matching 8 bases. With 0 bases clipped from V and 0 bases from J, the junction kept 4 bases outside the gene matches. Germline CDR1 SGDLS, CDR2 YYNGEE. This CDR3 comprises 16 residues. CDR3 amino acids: CASSVAGGALNTEAFF. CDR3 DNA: TGTGCCAGCAGCGTAGCAGGGGGCGCATTGAACACTGAAGCTTTCTTT.

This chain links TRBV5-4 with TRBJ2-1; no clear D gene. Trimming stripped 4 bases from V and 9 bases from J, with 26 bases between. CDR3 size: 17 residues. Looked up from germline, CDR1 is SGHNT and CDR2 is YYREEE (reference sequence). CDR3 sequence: CASSGLFENPVSSEQFF. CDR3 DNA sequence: TGTGCCAGCAGCGGGCTTTTTGAGAACCCCGTTTCGAGTGAGCAGTTCTTC.

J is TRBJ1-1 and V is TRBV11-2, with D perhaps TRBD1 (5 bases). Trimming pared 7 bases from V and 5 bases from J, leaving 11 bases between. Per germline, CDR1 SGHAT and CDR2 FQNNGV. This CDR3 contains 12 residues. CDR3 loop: CASTGGTTEAFF. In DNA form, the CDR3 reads TGTGCCAGCACCGGGGGAACGACTGAAGCTTTCTTT.

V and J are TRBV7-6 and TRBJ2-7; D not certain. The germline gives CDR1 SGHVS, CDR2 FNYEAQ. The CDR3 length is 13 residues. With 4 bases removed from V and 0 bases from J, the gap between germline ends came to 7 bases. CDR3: CASSSSGSYEQYF. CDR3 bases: TGTGCCAGCAGCTCGTCCGGCTCCTACGAGCAGTACTTC.

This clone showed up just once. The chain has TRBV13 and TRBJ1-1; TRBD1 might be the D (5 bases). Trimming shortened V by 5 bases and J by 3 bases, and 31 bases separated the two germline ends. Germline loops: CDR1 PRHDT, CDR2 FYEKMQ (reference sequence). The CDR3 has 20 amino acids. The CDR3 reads CASSPIRLGPGRGVDTEAFF. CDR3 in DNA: TGTGCCAGCAGCCCCATACGTCTCGGCCCAGGCAGAGGGGTGGACACTGAAGCTTTCTTT. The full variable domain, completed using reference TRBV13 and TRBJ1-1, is AAGVIQSPRHLIKEKRETATLKCYPIPRHDTVYWYQQGPGQDPQFLISFYEKMQSDKGSIPDRFSAQQFSDYHSELNMSSLELGDSALYFCASSPIRLGPGRGVDTEAFFGQGTRLTVV.

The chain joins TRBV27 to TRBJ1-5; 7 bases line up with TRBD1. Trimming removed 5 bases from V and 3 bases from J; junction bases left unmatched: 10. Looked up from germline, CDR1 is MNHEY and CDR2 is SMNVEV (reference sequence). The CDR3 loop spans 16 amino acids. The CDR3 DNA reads TGTGCCAGCAGTCCCTACTACGGGACAGTCAATCAGCCCCAGCATTTT. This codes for CASSPYYGTVNQPQHF.

CDR3 coding DNA: TGTGCCAGCAGCTTACGGCGGGGGGGCTCCTACAATGAGCAGTTCTTC. This gives the protein CASSLRRGGSYNEQFF. The V and J genes are TRBV11-2 and TRBJ2-1; TRBD2 aligns across 9 bases. This CDR3 contains 16 residues. Germline CDR1 SGHAT, CDR2 FQNNGV. Unmatched junction bases numbered 2, after V lost 2 bases and J lost 0 bases.

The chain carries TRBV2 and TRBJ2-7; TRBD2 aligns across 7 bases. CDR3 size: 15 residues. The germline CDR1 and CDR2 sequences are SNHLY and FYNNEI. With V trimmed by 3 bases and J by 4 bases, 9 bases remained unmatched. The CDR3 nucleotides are TGTGCCAGCAGTGACCCCGGGACTACCAATTACGAGCAGTACTTC. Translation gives CASSDPGTTNYEQYF.

The CDR3 sequence is CASSLEARGSNQPQHF. CDR3 DNA: TGTGCCAGCAGCTTAGAGGCCAGGGGAAGCAATCAGCCCCAGCATTTT. The chain recombines TRBV7-6 with TRBJ1-5, with D possibly matching TRBD1 (6 bases). Trimming took 1 base from V and 1 from J, leaving 11 bases between them. Per germline, CDR1 SGHVS and CDR2 FNYEAQ. The CDR3 sequence is 16 residues long.

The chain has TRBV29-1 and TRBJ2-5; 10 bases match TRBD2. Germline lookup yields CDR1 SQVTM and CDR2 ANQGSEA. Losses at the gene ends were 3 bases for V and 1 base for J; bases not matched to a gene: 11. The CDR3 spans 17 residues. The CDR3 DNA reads TGCAGCGTTGATGGGCTAGCGGGAGATCCCCCCCAAGAGACCCAGTACTTC. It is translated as CSVDGLAGDPPQETQYF.

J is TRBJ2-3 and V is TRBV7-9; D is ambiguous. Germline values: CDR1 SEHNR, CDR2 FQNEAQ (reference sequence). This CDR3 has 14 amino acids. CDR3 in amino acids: CHSTEGSNTDTQYF. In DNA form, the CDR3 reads TGTCACTCTACTGAAGGTTCTAACACAGATACGCAGTATTTT. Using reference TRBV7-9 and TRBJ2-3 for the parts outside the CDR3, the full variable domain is DTGVSQNPRHKITKRGQNVTFRCDPISEHNRLYWYRQTLGQGPEFLTYFQNEAQLEKSRLLSDRFSAERPKGSFSTLEIQRTEQGDSAMYLCHSTEGSNTDTQYFGPGTRLTVL.

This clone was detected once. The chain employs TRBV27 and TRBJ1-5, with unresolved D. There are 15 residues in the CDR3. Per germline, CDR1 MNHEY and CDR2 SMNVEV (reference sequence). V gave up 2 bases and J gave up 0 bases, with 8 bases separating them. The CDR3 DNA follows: TGTGCCAGCAGTTTAACGGGGTTTAGCAATCAGCCCCAGCATTTT. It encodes CASSLTGFSNQPQHF.

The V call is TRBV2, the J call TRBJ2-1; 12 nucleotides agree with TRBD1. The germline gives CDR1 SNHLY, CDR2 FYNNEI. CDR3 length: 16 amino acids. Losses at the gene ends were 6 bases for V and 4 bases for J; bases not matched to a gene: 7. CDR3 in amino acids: CASSLLGQGAYNEQFF. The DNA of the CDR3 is TGTGCCAGCAGCCTATTGGGACAGGGGGCGTACAATGAGCAGTTCTTC.

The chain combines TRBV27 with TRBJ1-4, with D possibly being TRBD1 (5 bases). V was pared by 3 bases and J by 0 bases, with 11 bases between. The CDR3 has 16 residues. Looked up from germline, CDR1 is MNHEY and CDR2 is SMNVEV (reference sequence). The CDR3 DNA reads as TGTGCCAGCAGTTTTCTGGTAGGGGCAACTAATGAAAAACTGTTTTTT. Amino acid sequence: CASSFLVGATNEKLFF.